This TCR beta chain was observed in a study of shared clonotypes between healthy human individuals. Assay: immunoSEQ multiplex PCR; the TCRdb copy retains only in-frame clones and omits some. The sample holds roughly 2.6 million clones; 85% to 95% are singletons and the top ten take over 0.12%. Points from the study as a whole: A generally larger estimated richness was seen in naive subsets than in memory subsets. Clonotype sharing across a few donors was observed for 5% to 6.5% of naive CD4 clonotypes. The represented genetic and exposure-history diversity was limited by the small number of donors.

The V and J ends lost 4 bases and 5 bases respectively, with 16 bases between them. This CDR3 has 15 residues. Per germline, CDR1 SGHRS and CDR2 YFSETQ. As to this clone: What it binds is not known. The sample carries other DNA sequences with the same CDR3.

Sequencing was done on a sample of naive CD4+ T cells sorted from blood. Indicated subset: CD45RA+ positively selected. This sequence joins TRBV5-1 and TRBJ2-1; D is possibly TRBD2 (6 bases). The TCR originated in a man aged 18 to 29 in good health. CDR3 protein: CASSLPRDSHNEQFF. The CDR3 DNA is TGCGCCAGCAGCCTACCACGGGACTCACACAATGAGCAGTTCTTC.